These T cell receptor beta chains were read from a single sample in a study of cytomegalovirus exposure and HLA in healthy donors. Sequencing was performed with immunoSEQ multiplex PCR; in TCRdb, only in-frame clones are kept and a portion is missing. The sample lists about 140,000 clones, roughly four fifths occurring once. The sample taken for sequencing was PBMCs. These TCRs come from a man aged 30-40 years in good health and CMV-seronegative. The conserved cysteine and the conserved F or W are not part of the CDR3 here.

v_call	j_call	cdr3_aa
TRBV9	TRBJ1-1	ASSGGGANTEAF
TRBV27	TRBJ2-7	ASSSAYEQY
TRBV19	TRBJ2-3	ASRTLVGGPYRQY
TRBV15	TRBJ2-7	ATSRRSGSYEQY
TRBV2	TRBJ1-5	ASSETGYPEYSNQPQH
TRBV5-1	TRBJ2-1	ASSLAGYEQF
TRBV7-3	TRBJ2-3	ASSLGPSGLTDTQY
TRBV5-4	TRBJ2-5	ASSFHRGTWETQY
TRBV2	TRBJ2-2	ASSRTSGNTGELF
TRBV6-1	TRBJ2-5	ASRKVQVYQETQY
TRBV2	TRBJ2-3	ASSRERGGAQY
TRBV29-1	TRBJ2-7	SVRTHSGRVSYEQY
TRBV29-1	.	SVLTSGTYEQY
TRBV7-9	TRBJ1-5	ASSLGTDSNQPQH
TRBV2	TRBJ2-3	ASSVREGGTDTQY
TRBV7-7	TRBJ2-5	ASSVGGGTAETQY
TRBV5-4	TRBJ2-2	ASSFGLAGVTGELF
TRBV6-1	TRBJ2-1	ASSDGQILYNEQF
TRBV7-9	TRBJ2-1	ASSPNRGGLDWQF
TRBV7-9	TRBJ1-3	ASSYLSPGNTIY
TRBV11-2	TRBJ2-2	ASSLGTSWSTGELF
TRBV19	TRBJ2-7	ASSDQTVVSSYEQY
TRBV10-3	TRBJ2-7	AITSDSSSYEQY
TRBV5-4	TRBJ2-1	ASSWDRNNEQF
TRBV11-3	TRBJ2-1	ASSLDPSSGANEQF
TRBV2	TRBJ2-1	ASSEWTQDYNEQF
TRBV30	TRBJ2-7	AWSITGNEQY
TRBV27	TRBJ2-3	ATRGLRTDTQY
TRBV7-2	TRBJ2-7	ASSGGTSGSYEQY
TRBV9	TRBJ2-1	ASSAWTGDPYNEQF
TRBV6-6	TRBJ2-7	ASSAGGSNYEQY
TRBV6-4	TRBJ2-1	ASSETRRGYNEQF
TRBV6-4	TRBJ2-3	ASSDSAGSADTQY
TRBV30	TRBJ2-5	AWVSGAGETQY
TRBV11-2	TRBJ1-1	ASSSGWSTNTEAF
TRBV19	TRBJ2-3	ASSSGRASGSLGYTSTDTQY
TRBV5-1	TRBJ2-1	ASSLGQEEYNEQF
TRBV19	TRBJ2-2	ASSPRTSGSTGELF
TRBV7-9	TRBJ1-2	ASSWGRQGNYGYT
TRBV27	TRBJ2-3	ASSLLDRVDTQY
TRBV28	TRBJ2-5	ASSSPDSQETQY
TRBV19	TRBJ2-5	ASGELQETQY
TRBV2	TRBJ2-7	ASSEALWSEQY
TRBV7-6	TRBJ2-3	ASSLKASGYTDTQY
TRBV28	TRBJ2-5	ASSELAGVETQY
TRBV18	TRBJ1-5	ASSPLGGNQPQH
TRBV2	TRBJ2-1	ASSGYNEQF
TRBV6-4	TRBJ2-7	ASSDLAGGSSYEQY
TRBV18	TRBJ2-1	ASSPRTLSSYNEQF
TRBV15	TRBJ1-1	ATSRGTGRNTEAF
TRBV4-1	TRBJ2-1	ASSHSPSIAGETYNEQF
TRBV29-1	TRBJ1-2	SVDRGTYGYT
TRBV14	TRBJ2-5	ASSRGTSGRETQY
TRBV4-1	TRBJ1-5	ASSQDSGGWKPQH